This TCR beta chain was obtained from a study of control samples from healthy donors and cancer patients. V lost 6 bases and J 7 bases, leaving 22 bases between the germline ends. The CDR3 contains 15 residues. Germline CDR1 and CDR2: MNHNY and SVGAGI (reference sequence). Measured with immunoSEQ multiplex PCR; TCRdb has only the in-frame clones, and not every one. The top ten hold roughly 21% of the sample, which has around 90,000 clones, around 86% seen once. The chain recombines TRBV6-6 with TRBJ2-7; D tentatively reads TRBD1 or TRBD2 (5 bases each). Material for sequencing was blood. This receptor was obtained from a man aged 25 to 40 in good health. CDR3 sequence: CASSPREGPTLEQYF. The CDR3 region has the DNA TGTGCCAGCAGCCCCCGCGAGGGGCCTACCTTAGAGCAGTACTTC.